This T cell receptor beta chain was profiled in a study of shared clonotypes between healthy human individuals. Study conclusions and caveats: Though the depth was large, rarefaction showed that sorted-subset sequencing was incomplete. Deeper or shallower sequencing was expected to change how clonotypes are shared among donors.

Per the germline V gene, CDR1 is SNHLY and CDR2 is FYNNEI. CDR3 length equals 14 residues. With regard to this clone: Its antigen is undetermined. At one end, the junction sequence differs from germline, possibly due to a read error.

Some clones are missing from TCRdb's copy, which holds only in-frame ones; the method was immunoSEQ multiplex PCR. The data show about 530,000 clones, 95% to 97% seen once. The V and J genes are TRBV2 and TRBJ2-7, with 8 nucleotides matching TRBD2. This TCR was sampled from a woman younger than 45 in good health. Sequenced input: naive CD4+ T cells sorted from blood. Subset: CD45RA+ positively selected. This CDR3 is CASRLRLASYEQCF. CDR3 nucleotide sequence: TGTGCCAGCAGATTGCGACTAGCGTCCTACGAGCAGTGCTTC. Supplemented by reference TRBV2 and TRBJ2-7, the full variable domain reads EPEVTQTPSHQVTQMGQEVILRCVPISNHLYFYWYRQILGQKVEFLVSFYNNEISEKSEIFDDQFSVERPDGSNFTLKIRSTKLEDSAMYFCASRLRLASYEQCFGPGTRLTVT.